These T cell receptor beta chains were read from a single sample in a study of T cells in Graves' hyperthyroidism and ophthalmopathy. TCRdb reanalysed the multiplex PCR reads using MiXCR and keeps one entry per CDR3 protein. The sample yields about 180,000 distinct CDR3 sequences, 9.4% seen once. Specimen: blood. These receptors all come from a woman under 30 with Graves' hyperthyroidism that later progressed to Graves' ophthalmopathy. The CDR3 runs from the conserved cysteine through the conserved F or W. Each record gives: D gene, V gene, J gene, clone size, CDR3 DNA, CDR3 protein. D genes are given only for firm matches. Clone size is shown for a subset of rows, as once, few, many or a class of expanded clone.

>TRBD2|TRBV9|TRBJ2-4|many
TGTGCCAGCAGCGGTGGACTAGCGGGAGACATTCAGTACTTC
CASSGGLAGDIQYF
>TRBD2|TRBV7-2|TRBJ2-2|many
TGTGCCAGCAGCTTCCGGACTAGCGGGGGCGGCGGGGAGCTGTTTTTT
CASSFRTSGGGGELFF
>-|TRBV29-1|TRBJ1-1|many
TGCAGCGTTGAAAGGCAGGGAACCGAAGCTTTCTTT
CSVERQGTEAFF
>-|TRBV5-1|TRBJ2-5|-
TGCGCCAGCAGCGGCCAGGGGGGAGTGCTAGAGACCCAGTACTTC
CASSGQGGVLETQYF
>-|TRBV28|TRBJ1-2|many
TGTGCCAGCAGTCCCGTCAGGGAGTTTAACTATGGCTACACCTTC
CASSPVREFNYGYTF
>TRBD1|TRBV14|TRBJ1-1|many
TGTGCCAACAACGACCGGACAGGGCCCGTCTTGGACACTGAAGCTTTCTTT
CANNDRTGPVLDTEAFF
>-|TRBV19|TRBJ1-4|many
TGTGCCAGTAGTATTAGGGGCGGTAATGAAAAACTGTTTTTT
CASSIRGGNEKLFF
>TRBD1|TRBV11-1|TRBJ1-6|many
TGTGCCAGCAGCCGCGGACAGGACAGCTCCTATAATTCACCCCTCCACTTT
CASSRGQDSSYNSPLHF
>TRBD2|TRBV15|TRBJ2-1|many
TGTGCCACCAGCAGGAAGACACTAGCGAGAAGTGAAAATGAGCAGTTCTTC
CATSRKTLARSENEQFF
>TRBD2|TRBV19|TRBJ2-2|-
TGTGCCGGGGGGGGGGTAACCGGGGAGCTGTTTTTT
CAGGGVTGELFF
>-|TRBV29-1|TRBJ2-3|many
TGCAGCGTTAAGGCCAGCACAGATACGCAGTATTTT
CSVKASTDTQYF
>-|TRBV5-6|TRBJ2-7|few
TGTGCCAGCAGCCCGGGGGTCTACGAGCAGTACTTC
CASSPGVYEQYF
>-|TRBV5-6|TRBJ2-7|many
TGTGCCAGCAGCTTGGCCCGGGGTCGTACCGAGCAGTACTTC
CASSLARGRTEQYF
>-|TRBV7-2|TRBJ1-5|many
TGTGCCAGCAGCTTGGGCAGGGTCAGGAATCAGCCCCAGCATTTT
CASSLGRVRNQPQHF
>-|TRBV10-2|TRBJ1-6|few
TGCGCCAGCAGTGAGGATGAGGTCGACTCCTATAATTCACCCCTCCACTTT
CASSEDEVDSYNSPLHF
>TRBD1|TRBV5-8|TRBJ2-7|-
TGTGCCAGCAGCCCTCCGGGACAGGGGGCATACGAGCAGTACTTC
CASSPPGQGAYEQYF
>-|TRBV11-2|TRBJ1-1|many
TGTGCCAGCACTGGGGGGGGATCAACATTGAACACTGAAGCTTTCTTT
CASTGGGSTLNTEAFF
>TRBD1|TRBV9|TRBJ2-1|many
TGTGCCAGCAGCGTAGTTGGGACAGGGGTCTTTGAGCAGTTCTTC
CASSVVGTGVFEQFF
>-|TRBV2|TRBJ2-7|-
TGTGCCGGCAGTGAACGGTTTGGCAGAAATTCTTCCGAGCAGTACTTC
CAGSERFGRNSSEQYF
>-|TRBV14|TRBJ2-1|many
TGTGCCAGCAGCCATTCCCCTAATGGTGAGCAGTTCTTC
CASSHSPNGEQFF